This T cell receptor beta chain was recorded in a study of T cell repertoires in cytomegalovirus infection. Across the study: It was the public TCR beta signatures that indicated both CMV infection and matching HLA type. General observations from the study: HLA-C-restricted CMV-specific TCR beta clonotypes prevailed in the ex vivo response. Summed frequency of shared TCR beta families picked out CMV carriers who also had the relevant HLA.

MiXCR, run by TCRdb on the reads, gives a single entry per CDR3 protein. The sample yields over 100,000 distinct CDR3 sequences, approximately 15% seen once. This clonotype was detected ten times or more. Its antigen is unidentified. Trimming took 6 bases from V and 4 from J; bases not matched to a gene: 3. CDR3 length: 13 amino acids. Germline V CDR1 and CDR2: LGHNT, FRNRAP. This TCR was sampled from a human donor in good health (CMV status not recorded). Some clones in this sample may be carry-over from other donors' samples. The chain has TRBV12-5 and TRBJ2-1; 7 bases match TRBD1. The specimen sequenced was PBMCs. This CDR3 is CASGMGQYNEQFF. Here the CDR3 DNA reads TGTGCTAGTGGAATGGGACAGTACAATGAGCAGTTCTTC.